This passage covers 7 T cell receptor beta chains from one sample sequenced in a study of OX40 agonist ivuxolimab in advanced cancers. Assay: immunoSEQ multiplex PCR; the TCRdb copy retains only in-frame clones and omits some. In the table there are under 150,000 clones, roughly 91% of which are singletons. This specimen consisted of CD4+ or CD8+ T cells sorted from blood, obtained in a trial of the OX40 agonist ivuxolimab. The receptors stem from an adult with an advanced solid tumor such as melanoma, head and neck, liver or kidney cancer.

This sequence joins TRBV19 and TRBJ1-2, with a possible D match to TRBD1 (6 bases). The germline V and J ends were trimmed by 8 bases and 2 bases, with 18 bases remaining between them. Germline V lookup: CDR1 LNHDA, CDR2 SQIVND (reference sequence). The CDR3 has 15 amino acids. CDR3 coding DNA: TGTGCCAGTTGGAATCACCTCGACAGGAACTATGGCTACACCTTC. Amino acid sequence: CASWNHLDRNYGYTF. Combining the CDR3 with reference TRBV19 and TRBJ1-2 gives the whole variable domain DGGITQSPKYLFRKEGQNVTLSCEQNLNHDAMYWYRQDPGQGLRLIYYSQIVNDFQKGDIAEGYSVSREKKESFPLTVTSAQKNPTAFYLCASWNHLDRNYGYTFGSGTRLTVV.

The chain carries TRBV27 and TRBJ2-7; a weak D match, TRBD2 (5 bases). CDR1 is MNHEY, CDR2 SMNVEV, per germline (reference sequence). Trimming pared 5 bases from V and 1 base from J, leaving 18 bases between. The CDR3 totals 16 residues. In nucleotides, the CDR3 is TGTGCCAGCAGTGGTCTTGAACAGAGAGGGTCCTACGAGCAGTACTTC. Translating it yields CASSGLEQRGSYEQYF.

This rearrangement joins TRBV10-2 to TRBJ1-5; D may be TRBD1 (6 bases). Germline CDR1 and CDR2: WSHSY and SAAADI. The germline V and J ends were trimmed by 2 bases and 4 bases, with 9 bases remaining between them. CDR3 length: 14 residues. In nucleotides, the CDR3 is TGCGCCAGCAGTGAGCTAAGGGGGAATCAGCCCCAGCATTTT. Amino acid sequence: CASSELRGNQPQHF.

The J gene is TRBJ2-7, the V gene TRBV6-5, with 8 bases lining up with TRBD1. The CDR3 is 14 residues long. Trimming took 8 bases from V and 2 from J; bases not matched to a gene: 8. Germline loops: CDR1 MNHEY, CDR2 SVGAGI. CDR3 sequence: CASLRQGSTYEQYF. The CDR3 DNA reads as TGTGCCAGCCTCCGACAGGGGAGCACCTACGAGCAGTACTTC.

J is TRBJ2-1 and V is TRBV18; D is possibly TRBD1 (6 bases). The germline CDR1 and CDR2 sequences are KGHSH and LQKENI. Between the trimmed V and J ends, which lost 6 bases and 6 bases, there was a span of 27 bases. The CDR3 runs 18 residues. CDR3 DNA: TGTGCCAGCTCTCCCCGCTCGACAGGCCCTCTGGCTATCAATGAGCAGTTCTTC. Its protein is CASSPRSTGPLAINEQFF.

The rearrangement joins TRBV18 to TRBJ1-5, with 7 bases fitting TRBD1. After removal of 3 bases from V and 3 bases from J, the junction contained 8 bases not matched to a gene. This CDR3 has 16 amino acids. The germline V gene has CDR1 KGHSH and CDR2 LQKENI. CDR3 sequence reads: CASSPSTGRDNQPQHF. CDR3 DNA sequence: TGTGCCAGCTCACCTTCGACAGGGAGAGACAATCAGCCCCAGCATTTT.

The chain has TRBV7-2 and TRBJ2-3; D possibly matches TRBD1 or TRBD2 (6 bases each). The germline gives CDR1 SGHTA, CDR2 FQGNSA. The V and J ends lost 2 bases and 1 base respectively, with 13 bases between them. The CDR3 totals 16 residues. The CDR3 bases are TGTGCCAGCAGCTTAAGGGGGGCAGGTGGCACAGATACGCAGTATTTT. Translation gives CASSLRGAGGTDTQYF.